The following is a TCR beta chain sequence with its context. The antigen is not known. Trimming removed 4 bases at V and 6 bases at J, with 7 bases between. Germline lookup yields CDR1 SGHTA and CDR2 FQGNSA. This CDR3 spans 12 amino acids. A minimum of 6 million PBMCs was isolated per sample. Extractions gave at least 5 micrograms of total RNA per sample. The source of the sample is a study of blood T cells in healthy people across ages. Study-level findings and limits: Correlation between TCR beta diversity and naive T cell percentage was strong. More naive CD4+ cells and higher diversity were found in long-lived than in aged donors.

A second 7 to 11 cycle PCR used barcoded and J-beta primers. TCRdb reprocessed the 5' RACE reads via MiXCR and lists one record per CDR3 protein. The repertoire includes 2 million or so distinct CDR3 sequences, around 50% of them detected once, and 2.1% sits in the top ten. The sample taken for sequencing was blood. The receptor's source is a woman aged 40 to 50 in good health. The rearrangement links TRBV7-2 to TRBJ2-1, with D unclear. CDR3 coding DNA: TGTGCCAGCAGCTATCAGCCCAATGAGCAGTTCTTC. Translated: CASSYQPNEQFF.